One sample yielded the 2 T cell receptor beta chains listed below, sequenced in a study of blood T cell repertoires in COVID-19. TCRdb's copy holds only in-frame clones and misses some; the assay was immunoSEQ multiplex PCR. This table holds 19,000 or so clones, approximately 90% found once. The sample was peripheral blood. These receptors all stem from a man between 35 and 55 years old with active COVID-19.

This clone appeared a few times. This chain uses TRBV6-2 or TRBV6-3 with TRBJ2-7, with 11 positions matching TRBD1. The CDR3 length is 15 residues. V shed 2 bases and J 3 bases; nucleotides not matched to a gene: 3. CDR1 and CDR2 (germline): MNHEY, SVGEGT. The CDR3 loop is CASSYEGTGGYEQYF. Written as DNA, the CDR3 is TGTGCCAGCAGTTACGAGGGGACAGGGGGCTACGAGCAGTACTTC.

The chain has TRBV24-1 and TRBJ2-1; no reliable D call. V was shortened by 1 base and J by 7 bases, with 10 bases between the two germline ends. CDR1 is KGHDR, CDR2 SFDVKD, per germline. The CDR3 loop spans 14 amino acids. This CDR3 is CATSDFSGSNEQFF. CDR3 in DNA: TGTGCCACCAGTGATTTTTCAGGATCGAATGAGCAGTTCTTC.